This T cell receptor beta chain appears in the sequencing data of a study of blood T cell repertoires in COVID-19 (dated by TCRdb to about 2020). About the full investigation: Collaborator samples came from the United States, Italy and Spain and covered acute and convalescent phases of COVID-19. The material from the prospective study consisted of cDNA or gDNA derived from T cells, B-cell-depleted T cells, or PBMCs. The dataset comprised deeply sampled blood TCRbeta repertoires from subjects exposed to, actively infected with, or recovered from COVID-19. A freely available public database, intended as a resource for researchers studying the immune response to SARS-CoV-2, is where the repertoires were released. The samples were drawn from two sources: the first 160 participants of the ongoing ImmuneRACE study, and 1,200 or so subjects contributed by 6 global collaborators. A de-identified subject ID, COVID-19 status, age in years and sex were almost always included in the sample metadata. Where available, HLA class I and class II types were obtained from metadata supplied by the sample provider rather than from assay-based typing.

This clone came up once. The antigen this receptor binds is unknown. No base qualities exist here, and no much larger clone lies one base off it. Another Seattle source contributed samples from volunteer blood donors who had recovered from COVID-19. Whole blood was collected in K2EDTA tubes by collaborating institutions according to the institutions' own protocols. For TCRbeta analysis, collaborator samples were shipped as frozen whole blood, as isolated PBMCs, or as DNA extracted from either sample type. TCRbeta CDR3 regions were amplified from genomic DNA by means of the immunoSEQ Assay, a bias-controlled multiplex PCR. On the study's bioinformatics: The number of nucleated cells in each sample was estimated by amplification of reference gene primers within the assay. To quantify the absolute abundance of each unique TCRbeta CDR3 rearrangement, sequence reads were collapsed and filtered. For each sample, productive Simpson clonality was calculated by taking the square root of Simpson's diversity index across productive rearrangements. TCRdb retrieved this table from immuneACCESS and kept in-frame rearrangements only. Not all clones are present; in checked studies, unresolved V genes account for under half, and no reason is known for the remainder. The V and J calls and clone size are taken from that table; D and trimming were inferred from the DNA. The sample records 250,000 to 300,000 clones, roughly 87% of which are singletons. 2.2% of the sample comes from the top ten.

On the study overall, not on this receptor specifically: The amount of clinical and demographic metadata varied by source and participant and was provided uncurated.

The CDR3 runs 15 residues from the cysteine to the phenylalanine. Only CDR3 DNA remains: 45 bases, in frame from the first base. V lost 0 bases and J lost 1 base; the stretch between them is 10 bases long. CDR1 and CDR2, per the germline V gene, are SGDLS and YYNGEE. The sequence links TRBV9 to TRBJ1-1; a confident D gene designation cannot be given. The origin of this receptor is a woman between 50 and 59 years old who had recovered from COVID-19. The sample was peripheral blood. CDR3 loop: CASSVGGIQNTEAFF. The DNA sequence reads TGTGCCAGCAGCGTAGGAGGGATCCAGAACACTGAAGCTTTCTTT.